This T cell receptor (beta chain) was profiled in a study of shared clonotypes between healthy human individuals. Study-level points and caveats: Unshared clonotypes carried lower generation probabilities than those common to all four donors. Clonotype sharing among the donors was expected to vary with sequencing depth.

It was at deep level that the assay was run. TCRdb's copy holds only in-frame clones and misses some; the assay was immunoSEQ multiplex PCR. In the table there are 2 million to 3 million clones, over 85% of which are singletons. Participating donors were healthy, HIV-negative adults free of recent acute infections or vaccinations. Details on this clone: Its antigen is unidentified.

Sequencing input: naive CD4+ T cells from PBMCs. Subset here: CD45RA+ positively selected. This sequence was found in a man aged 18 to 30 in good health. Some clones in this sample may be carry-over from other donors' samples.

CDR3 amino acids: CASSLGGTGMYEKLFF. In DNA form, the CDR3 reads TGCGCCAGCAGCTTAGGGGGGACAGGGATGTATGAAAAACTGTTTTTT. The chain carries TRBV5-1 and TRBJ1-4; 9 bases align to TRBD1. The CDR3 runs 16 residues. The V gene's germline CDR1 is SGHRS and CDR2 YFSETQ. V dropped 2 bases and J dropped 6; count of bases not matched to a gene: 8.